The T cell receptor beta chain described here comes from a study of T cells in Graves' hyperthyroidism and ophthalmopathy. Regions amplified from RNA transcripts were the TCR beta CDR3 regions. TCR CDR3 regions were first amplified by RT-PCR with HTBI primers. TCRdb fed the multiplex PCR reads into MiXCR, producing one record per CDR3 protein. The profile shows about 360,000 distinct CDR3 sequences, 20% to 25% of them singletons. Study-wide points: From stable hyperthyroidism, ophthalmopathy was separated by a 13 V-J model. It was a median about seven months before onset that the model predicted ophthalmopathy.

Hyperthyroidism patients were newly diagnosed, had disease duration under 2 months, and were aged 18 to 65 years. Reasons for excluding patients were uncontrolled infection, other autoimmune disease, pregnancy or lactation. This clonotype came up many times. Its target is not known. V gave up 1 base and J gave up 4 bases, with 8 bases separating them. Per the germline V gene, CDR1 is LGHDT and CDR2 is YNNKEL (reference sequence). There are 14 residues in the CDR3. The V and J genes are TRBV3-1 and TRBJ1-5; no clear D gene. Sequenced material: blood. The source is a man in his forties or fifties with Graves' hyperthyroidism. In DNA form, the CDR3 reads TGTGCCAGCAGCCAAGCTAGGGCTAATCAGCCCCAGCATTTT. Translating it yields CASSQARANQPQHF.